The TCR beta chain described here comes from a study of post-analysis software for immune sequencing data. About the research overall: Clinical courses comprised relapsing-remitting, secondary progressive and progressive-relapsing multiple sclerosis. Study-level findings and limits: Compared with controls, patients showed significantly lower normalized Chao1 diversity. In patients, TRBV5-6, TRBV5-1 and TRBV20-1 belonged to roughly five TRBV segments found more frequently than in controls. Batch-mates among the samples co-clustered strongly by F measure.

A note on this clonotype: Its antigen remains unknown. One end of the junction is discordant with germline, which a read error may explain.

Carried by the TCR beta cDNA libraries were unique molecular identifiers. Some 500,000 cDNA molecules were obtained from around 1 to 9.1 million T cells. TCRdb ran MiXCR on the PCR reads and lists one entry per CDR3 protein. The table includes hundreds of thousands of distinct CDR3 sequences, roughly 30% detected once. This CDR3 has 11 residues. Per germline, CDR1 SQVTM and CDR2 ANQGSEA. The source of this sequence is a girl aged 5 to 17 with multiple sclerosis. The rearrangement links TRBV29-1 to TRBJ1-1; no firm D call. The sequenced sample was blood. CDR3 loop: CSVEDAAEAFF. The CDR3 DNA is TGCAGCGTAGAAGACGCGGCTGAAGCTTTCTTT.